This TCR beta chain was recovered during a study of beta chain features in type 1 diabetes. Study-level information: What patients shared with healthy donors was a similar profile of age, gender and cell yields. Study-level results: Moderately but significantly shorter TCRB CDR3s were found in Type 1 diabetes patients in all four CD4+ subsets.

Notes on this clone: Its antigen is unknown.

Reverse transcription of all isolated RNA meant that expressed TCRB transcripts were sequenced. Approximately 3.6 million reads per sample were averaged for naive, central memory and regulatory samples. Here immunoSEQ multiplex PCR was the method, and the copy in TCRdb shows in-frame clones only, minus some. The profile shows roughly 250,000 clones, 20% of them singletons. Markers CD45RO/CCR7/CD25/CD127/CD95/CD27 served to sort CD4+ naive, central memory, regulatory and stem cell-like memory cells. This TCR came from a woman aged 40-49 years with type 1 diabetes. Sequencing input: naive CD4+ T cells from blood.

CDR3 nucleotides: TGTGCCAGCAGTTTAGGTAGCGGGGGCACAGATACGCAGTATTTT. It specifies CASSLGSGGTDTQYF. The gene calls are TRBV27 and TRBJ2-3; 8 bases map to TRBD2. The germline V gene encodes CDR1 MNHEY and CDR2 SMNVEV (reference sequence). The CDR3 loop spans 15 amino acids. Trimming removed 2 bases from V and 1 base from J; junction bases left unmatched: 2.